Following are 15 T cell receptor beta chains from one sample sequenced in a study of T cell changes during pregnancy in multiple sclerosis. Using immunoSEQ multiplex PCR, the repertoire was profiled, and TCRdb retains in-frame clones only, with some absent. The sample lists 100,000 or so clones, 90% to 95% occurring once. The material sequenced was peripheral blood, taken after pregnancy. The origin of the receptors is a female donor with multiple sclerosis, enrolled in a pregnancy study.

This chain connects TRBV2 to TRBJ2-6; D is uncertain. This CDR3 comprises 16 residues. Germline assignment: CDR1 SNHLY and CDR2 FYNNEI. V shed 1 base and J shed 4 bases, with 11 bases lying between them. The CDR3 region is CASSEGMATGANVLTF. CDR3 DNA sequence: TGTGCCAGCAGTGAAGGGATGGCGACAGGGGCCAACGTCCTGACTTTC.

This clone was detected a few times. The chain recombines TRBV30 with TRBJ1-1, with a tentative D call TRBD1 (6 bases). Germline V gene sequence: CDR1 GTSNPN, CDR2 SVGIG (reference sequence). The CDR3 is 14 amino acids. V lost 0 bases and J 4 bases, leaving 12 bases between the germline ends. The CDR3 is CAWSVGQGFTEAFF. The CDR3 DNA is TGTGCCTGGAGTGTCGGGCAGGGGTTCACTGAAGCTTTCTTT.

DNA of the CDR3: TGTGCCATCCTTAGGACAGGGGCGTACGAGCAGTACTTC. Its translation is CAILRTGAYEQYF. V usage is TRBV2 and J usage is TRBJ2-7; 9 bases line up with TRBD1. The germline CDR1 and CDR2 sequences are SNHLY and FYNNEI. The V and J ends lost 10 bases and 4 bases, in that order; junction bases with no gene match: 8. This CDR3 contains 13 residues.

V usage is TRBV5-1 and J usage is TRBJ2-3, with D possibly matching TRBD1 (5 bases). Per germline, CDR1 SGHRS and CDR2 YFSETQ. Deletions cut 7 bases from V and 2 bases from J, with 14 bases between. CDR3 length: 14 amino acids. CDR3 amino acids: CASRQISYTDTQYF. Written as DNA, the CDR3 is TGCGCCAGCCGACAGATTTCCTACACAGATACGCAGTATTTT.

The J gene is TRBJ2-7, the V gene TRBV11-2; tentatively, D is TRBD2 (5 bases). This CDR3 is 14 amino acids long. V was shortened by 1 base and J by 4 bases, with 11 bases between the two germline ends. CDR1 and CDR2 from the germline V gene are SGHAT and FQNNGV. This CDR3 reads CASSLGGGPYEQYF. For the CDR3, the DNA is TGTGCCAGCAGCTTAGGTGGAGGCCCTTACGAGCAGTACTTC.

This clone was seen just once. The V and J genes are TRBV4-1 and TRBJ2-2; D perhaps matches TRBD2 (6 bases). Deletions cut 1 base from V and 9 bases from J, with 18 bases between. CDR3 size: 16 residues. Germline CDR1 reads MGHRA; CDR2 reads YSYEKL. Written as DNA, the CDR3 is TGCGCCAGCAGCCAAGGTATGGGAAGGCGGGAACGGGAGCTGTTTTTT. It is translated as CASSQGMGRRERELFF.

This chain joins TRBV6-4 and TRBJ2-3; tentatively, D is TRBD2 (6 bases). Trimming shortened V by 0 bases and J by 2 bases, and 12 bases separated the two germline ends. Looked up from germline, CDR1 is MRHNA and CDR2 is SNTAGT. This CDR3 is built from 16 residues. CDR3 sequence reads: CASSDSRTGVTDTQYF. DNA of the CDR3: TGTGCCAGCAGTGACTCAAGGACGGGAGTCACAGATACGCAGTATTTT.

The CDR3 sequence: CASSAGTGGLYEQYF. For the CDR3, the DNA is TGTGCCAGCAGCGCTGGGACAGGGGGCCTTTACGAGCAGTACTTC. The genes are TRBV9 and TRBJ2-7, with 12 bases aligning to TRBD1. This CDR3 has 15 amino acids. Losses at the gene ends were 3 bases for V and 4 bases for J; bases not matched to a gene: 5. CDR1 SGDLS and CDR2 YYNGEE come from the germline V gene. Together with reference TRBV9 and TRBJ2-7, the CDR3 gives the full variable domain: DSGVTQTPKHLITATGQRVTLRCSPRSGDLSVYWYQQSLDQGLQFLIQYYNGEERAKGNILERFSAQQFPDLHSELNLSSLELGDSALYFCASSAGTGGLYEQYFGPGTRLTVT.

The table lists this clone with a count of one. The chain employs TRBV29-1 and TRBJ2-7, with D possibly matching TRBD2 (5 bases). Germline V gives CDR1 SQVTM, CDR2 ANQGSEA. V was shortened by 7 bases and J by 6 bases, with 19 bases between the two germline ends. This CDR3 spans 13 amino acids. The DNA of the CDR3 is TGCAGCGGACAAACGCTGAGGGATGCCGAGCAGTACTTC. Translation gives CSGQTLRDAEQYF.

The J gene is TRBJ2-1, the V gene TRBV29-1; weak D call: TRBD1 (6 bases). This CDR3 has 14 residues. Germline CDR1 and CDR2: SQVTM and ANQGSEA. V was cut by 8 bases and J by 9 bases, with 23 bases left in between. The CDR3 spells CSPLAPDSGGEQFF. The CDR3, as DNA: TGCAGCCCTCTAGCCCCGGACAGTGGGGGTGAGCAGTTCTTC.

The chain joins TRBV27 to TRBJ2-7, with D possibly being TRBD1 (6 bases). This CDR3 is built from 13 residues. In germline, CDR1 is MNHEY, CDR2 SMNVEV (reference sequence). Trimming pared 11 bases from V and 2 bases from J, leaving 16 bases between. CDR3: CAAGLAGAYEQYF. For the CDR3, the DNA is TGTGCCGCAGGGCTAGCAGGGGCCTACGAGCAGTACTTC.

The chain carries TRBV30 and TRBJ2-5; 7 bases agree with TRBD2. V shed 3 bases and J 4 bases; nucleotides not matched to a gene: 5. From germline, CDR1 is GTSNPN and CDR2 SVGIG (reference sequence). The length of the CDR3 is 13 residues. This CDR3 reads CAWRMGGVETQYF. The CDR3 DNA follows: TGTGCCTGGAGAATGGGGGGGGTAGAGACCCAGTACTTC.

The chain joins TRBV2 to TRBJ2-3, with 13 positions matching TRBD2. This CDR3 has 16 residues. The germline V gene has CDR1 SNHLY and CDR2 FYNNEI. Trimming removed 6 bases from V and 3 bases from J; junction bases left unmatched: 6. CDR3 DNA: TGTGCCAGCAGAAGACGGACTAGCGGGAGAACAGATACGCAGTATTTT. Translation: CASRRRTSGRTDTQYF.

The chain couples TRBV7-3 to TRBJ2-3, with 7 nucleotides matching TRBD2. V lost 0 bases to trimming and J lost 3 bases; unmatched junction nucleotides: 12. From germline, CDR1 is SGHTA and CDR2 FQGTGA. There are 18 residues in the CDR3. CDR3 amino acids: CASSLTAGGGGGTDTQYF. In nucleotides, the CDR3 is TGTGCCAGCAGCTTAACGGCCGGAGGCGGCGGGGGAACAGATACGCAGTATTTT. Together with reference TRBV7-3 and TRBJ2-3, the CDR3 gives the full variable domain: GAGVSQTPSNKVTEKGKYVELRCDPISGHTALYWYRQSLGQGPEFLIYFQGTGAADDSGLPNDRFFAVRPEGSVSTLKIQRTERGDSAVYLCASSLTAGGGGGTDTQYFGPGTRLTVL.

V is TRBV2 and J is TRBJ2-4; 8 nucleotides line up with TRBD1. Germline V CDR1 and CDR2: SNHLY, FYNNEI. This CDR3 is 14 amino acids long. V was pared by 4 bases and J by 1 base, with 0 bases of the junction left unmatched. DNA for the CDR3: TGTGCCAGCAGTGGGGACAGGGCCAAAAACATTCAGTACTTC. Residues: CASSGDRAKNIQYF. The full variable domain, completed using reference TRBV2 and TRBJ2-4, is EPEVTQTPSHQVTQMGQEVILRCVPISNHLYFYWYRQILGQKVEFLVSFYNNEISEKSEIFDDQFSVERPDGSNFTLKIRSTKLEDSAMYFCASSGDRAKNIQYFGAGTRLSVL.